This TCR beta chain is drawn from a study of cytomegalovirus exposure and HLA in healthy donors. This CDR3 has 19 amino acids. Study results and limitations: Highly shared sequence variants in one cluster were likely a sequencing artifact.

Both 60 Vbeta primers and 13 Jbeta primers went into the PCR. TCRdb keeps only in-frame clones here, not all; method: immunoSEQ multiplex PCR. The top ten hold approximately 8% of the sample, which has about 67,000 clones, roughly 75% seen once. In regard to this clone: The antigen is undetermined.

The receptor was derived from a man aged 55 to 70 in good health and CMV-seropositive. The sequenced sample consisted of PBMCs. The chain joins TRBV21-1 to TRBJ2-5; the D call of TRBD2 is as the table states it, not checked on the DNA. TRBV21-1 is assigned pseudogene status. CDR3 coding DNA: TGTGCTAGACGACCCCCGAAGGAGCCGGCCCCGACCGTGCGGGAGACCCAGTACTTC. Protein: CARRPPKEPAPTVRETQYF.